These T cell receptor beta chains were read from a single sample in a study of regulatory T cells in long-lasting Graves disease. MiXCR was run by TCRdb on the multiplex PCR reads, yielding one entry per CDR3 protein. The sample holds approximately 470,000 distinct CDR3 sequences, roughly 20% seen once. The source was peripheral blood mononuclear cells (PBMCs), collected when the disease was refractory, from a patient treated with antithyroid drugs. These receptors were taken from a female donor with Graves disease. CDR3s include the opening cysteine and the closing phenylalanine or tryptophan. Each record gives: CDR3 protein, CDR3 DNA, J gene, V gene, D gene, clone size. D genes are given only for firm matches. Clone size is shown for a subset of rows, as once, few, many or a class of expanded clone.

CASSQVWGQGTYQETQYF	TGTGCCAGCAGCCAAGTTTGGGGACAGGGGACATACCAAGAGACCCAGTACTTC	TRBJ2-5	TRBV14	TRBD1	few
CAISAASDRGAFF	TGTGCCATCAGCGCCGCCTCGGACAGGGGAGCTTTCTTT	TRBJ1-1	TRBV10-3	TRBD1	many
CASSLGGANVLTF	TGTGCCAGCAGTTTGGGTGGGGCCAACGTCCTGACTTTC	TRBJ2-6	TRBV28	NA	many
CSARGLDHEQYF	TGCAGTGCTAGGGGACTAGACCACGAGCAGTACTTC	TRBJ2-7	TRBV20-1	TRBD2	NA
CASSLLAGGPPETQYF	TGTGCCAGCAGCCTCTTAGCGGGAGGGCCCCCGGAGACCCAGTACTTC	TRBJ2-5	TRBV7-2	TRBD2	few
CASSSQGGSGGYTF	TGTGCCAGCAGTTCTCAGGGAGGGTCCGGTGGCTACACCTTC	TRBJ1-2	TRBV27	NA	many
CASSQVRGVDGYTF	TGCGCCAGCAGCCAAGTTCGAGGGGTCGATGGCTACACCTTC	TRBJ1-2	TRBV4-1	NA	few
CASSSGTSGILSEQYF	TGTGCCAGCAGCAGCGGGACTAGCGGGATTTTGAGCGAGCAGTACTTC	TRBJ2-7	TRBV6-1	TRBD2	few
CASSILARNTGELFF	TGTGCCAGCAGTATACTAGCGAGGAACACCGGGGAGCTGTTTTTT	TRBJ2-2	TRBV6-1	TRBD2	many
CSANIPGQGYNEQYF	TGCAGCGCTAACATACCGGGACAGGGTTATAACGAGCAGTACTTC	TRBJ2-7	TRBV29-1	TRBD1	many
CASSLRSGELFF	TGTGCCAGCAGCTTAAGGTCCGGGGAGCTGTTTTTT	TRBJ2-2	TRBV27	NA	many
CATSRGQEETQYF	TGTGCCACCAGCAGAGGACAAGAAGAGACCCAGTACTTC	TRBJ2-5	TRBV15	NA	few
CAWRSWGKSGGYTF	TGTGCCTGGAGAAGTTGGGGGAAGTCGGGTGGCTACACCTTC	TRBJ1-2	TRBV30	NA	few
CASSFGPAGEQYF	TGTGCCAGCAGCTTTGGGCCTGCGGGCGAGCAGTACTTC	TRBJ2-7	TRBV7-6	NA	NA
CASSLYGTGNTGELFF	TGTGCCAGCAGCTTGTACGGGACAGGCAACACCGGGGAGCTGTTTTTT	TRBJ2-2	TRBV7-2	TRBD1	NA
CASRTPGTNSQETQYF	TGTGCCAGCCGAACCCCAGGAACGAATTCTCAAGAGACCCAGTACTTC	TRBJ2-5	TRBV28	NA	many
CASSSPAGPYEQYF	TGTGCCAGCAGTTCCCCCGCGGGCCCCTACGAGCAGTACTTC	TRBJ2-7	TRBV6-2/TRBV6-3	NA	NA
CSARRQGPWNEQFF	TGCAGTGCTAGACGACAGGGCCCATGGAATGAGCAGTTCTTC	TRBJ2-1	TRBV20-1	TRBD1	once
CASSLERPVAKNIQYF	TGTGCCAGCAGCCTCGAGCGTCCCGTAGCCAAAAACATTCAGTACTTC	TRBJ2-4	TRBV28	NA	few
CASSPTAGQTWETQYF	TGTGCCAGCAGCCCGACTGCCGGACAGACTTGGGAGACCCAGTACTTC	TRBJ2-5	TRBV14	NA	few
CASSHSAGGSSYEQYF	TGTGCCAGCAGCCACTCAGCAGGGGGCAGCTCCTACGAGCAGTACTTC	TRBJ2-7	TRBV7-2	TRBD1	many
CSVGQQQGFRDTQYF	TGCAGCGTGGGACAACAACAAGGCTTTCGAGATACGCAGTATTTT	TRBJ2-3	TRBV29-1	NA	once
CATKEGGREVKTQYF	TGTGCCACCAAGGAAGGGGGACGGGAAGTTAAGACCCAGTACTTC	TRBJ2-5	TRBV12-3/TRBV12-4	NA	many
CASSWRERDTQYF	TGTGCCAGTAGTTGGCGGGAGAGGGATACGCAGTATTTT	TRBJ2-3	TRBV19	TRBD2	NA
CASSQGPSYEQYF	TGTGCCAGCAGCCAAGGGCCTTCCTACGAGCAGTACTTC	TRBJ2-7	TRBV7-8	NA	many